This passage covers 27 T cell receptor beta chains from one sample sequenced in a study of PD-L1 blockade in urothelial cancer. Time point specified: pretreatment peripheral blood. Sequencing was performed with immunoSEQ multiplex PCR; in TCRdb, only in-frame clones are kept and a portion is missing. Counted here are 95,000 or so clones, 80% to 90% occurring once; the ten biggest clones make up about 2%. The sequenced sample was PBMCs, obtained around atezolizumab (anti-PD-L1) treatment. The receptors here all came from a man aged 55-75 years with urothelial cancer.

The genes are TRBV6-1 and TRBJ1-1, with 8 positions matching TRBD1. J gave up 1 base and V 6 bases, and 7 bases lay outside the gene matches. The germline gives CDR1 MNHNS, CDR2 SASEGT. This CDR3 has 15 amino acids. The DNA of the CDR3 is TGTGCCAGCAGGAGCCCCGGGACAGGGAACACTGAAGCTTTCTTT. Translating gives CASRSPGTGNTEAFF.

The chain combines TRBV5-4 with TRBJ2-7, with D maybe TRBD1 (6 bases). V lost 5 bases and J 5 bases, leaving 8 bases between the germline ends. The CDR3 is 11 residues long. Germline V gene sequence: CDR1 SGHNT, CDR2 YYREEE (reference sequence). CDR3 DNA: TGTGCCAGCAGACAGGGAGACGAGCAGTACTTC. It is translated as CASRQGDEQYF.

V is TRBV11-3 and J is TRBJ2-7; possible D gene TRBD2, 5 bases. This CDR3 spans 15 amino acids. The germline V and J ends were trimmed by 5 bases and 0 bases, with 14 bases remaining between them. Germline V CDR1 and CDR2: SGHNT, YENEEA. The CDR3 nucleotides are TGTGCCAGCAGCCCGGTTCGGGGAGTCTCCTACGAGCAGTACTTC. Protein: CASSPVRGVSYEQYF.

V usage is TRBV7-9 and J usage is TRBJ2-2; TRBD1 might be the D (6 bases). CDR1 and CDR2 from the germline V gene are SEHNR and FQNEAQ (reference sequence). The CDR3 covers 18 residues. V lost 6 bases to trimming and J lost 1 base, with 21 bases between them. CDR3 nucleotide sequence: TGTGCCAGCAGGGCAGGGCTACGGGACACTAAGAACACCGGGGAGCTGTTTTTT. Encoded protein: CASRAGLRDTKNTGELFF. Full variable domain (rest looked up from reference TRBV7-9 and TRBJ2-2): DTGVSQNPRHKITKRGQNVTFRCDPISEHNRLYWYRQTLGQGPEFLTYFQNEAQLEKSRLLSDRFSAERPKGSFSTLEIQRTEQGDSAMYLCASRAGLRDTKNTGELFFGEGSRLTVL.

The sample holds one count of this clone. The rearrangement joins TRBV7-6 to TRBJ2-2, with D tentatively TRBD2 (6 bases). Germline V gives CDR1 SGHVS, CDR2 FNYEAQ. The ends were cut back, 4 bases at V and 10 bases at J, with 13 bases in the middle. This CDR3 has 13 amino acids. The CDR3 reads CASSSYSGAELFF. The CDR3 DNA is TGTGCCAGCAGCTCCTATTCGGGAGCGGAGCTGTTTTTT.

The chain uses TRBV6-1 and TRBJ2-5; TRBD1 aligns across 8 bases. The germline V gene encodes CDR1 MNHNS and CDR2 SASEGT. This CDR3 region has 14 residues. V lost 4 bases to trimming and J lost 5 bases; unmatched junction nucleotides: 6. CDR3 amino acids: CASSGQGARETQYF. CDR3 DNA: TGTGCCAGCAGTGGGCAGGGGGCGAGGGAGACCCAGTACTTC.

V usage is TRBV19 and J usage is TRBJ1-2, with a possible D match to TRBD1 (6 bases). Germline CDR1 reads LNHDA; CDR2 reads SQIVND (reference sequence). V was pared by 6 bases and J by 7 bases, with 18 bases between. This CDR3 has 14 residues. CDR3 region: CASSPSGDKGGYTF. CDR3 coding DNA: TGTGCCAGTAGCCCCTCCGGGGACAAAGGTGGCTACACCTTC.

The J gene is TRBJ1-5, the V gene TRBV19, with 7 positions matching TRBD1. The V gene's germline CDR1 is LNHDA and CDR2 SQIVND (reference sequence). V dropped 4 bases and J dropped 7; count of bases not matched to a gene: 7. The CDR3 extends over 14 amino acids. The CDR3 loop reads CASSNPTGTQPQHF. The CDR3 DNA reads TGTGCCAGTAGTAATCCGACAGGGACCCAGCCCCAGCATTTT.

The chain has TRBV27 and TRBJ2-7; TRBD2 matches 11 bases. Trimming at V came to 4 bases and at J to 9 bases, leaving 8 bases not matched to a gene. Germline V CDR1 and CDR2: MNHEY, SMNVEV (reference sequence). The CDR3 length is 14 residues. The CDR3 loop is CASSYLAGGGGQYF. In DNA, the CDR3 is TGTGCCAGCAGTTACCTAGCGGGAGGAGGTGGGCAGTACTTC.

This clone came up once. The chain joins TRBV6-1 to TRBJ2-7; 8 positions agree with TRBD1. V dropped 7 bases and J dropped 4; count of bases not matched to a gene: 9. CDR1 MNHNS and CDR2 SASEGT come from the germline V gene. This CDR3 region has 14 residues. The CDR3, as DNA: TGTGCCAGCACAACAGGGGGTGAACTGTACGAGCAGTACTTC. Its protein product is CASTTGGELYEQYF.

The genes are TRBV12-5 and TRBJ2-2; 12 nucleotides agree with TRBD1. V was clipped by 0 bases and J by 4 bases; unmatched bases: 6. Germline loops: CDR1 LGHNT, CDR2 FRNRAP. This CDR3 is built from 18 residues. CDR3 DNA: TGTGCTAGTGGTTTGGTCAATCCGGGACAGGGGGCCACCGGGGAGCTGTTTTTT. Translation gives CASGLVNPGQGATGELFF.

The rearrangement links TRBV29-1 to TRBJ2-5; 8 nucleotides line up with TRBD1. Germline lookup yields CDR1 SQVTM and CDR2 ANQGSEA. Trimming took 7 bases from V and 7 from J; bases not matched to a gene: 8. The CDR3 consists of 12 residues. CDR3 amino acids: CSAGQGGGTQYF. The CDR3 DNA follows: TGCAGCGCCGGACAGGGAGGCGGGACCCAGTACTTC.

The rearrangement joins TRBV10-3 to TRBJ2-5, with D perhaps matching TRBD1 (6 bases). Looked up from germline, CDR1 is ENHRY and CDR2 is SYGVKD. This CDR3 is built from 15 residues. V lost 0 bases and J 2 bases, leaving 10 bases between the germline ends. CDR3 amino acids: CAISESIRGQETQYF. The CDR3 region has the DNA TGTGCCATCAGTGAGTCGATTAGGGGGCAAGAGACCCAGTACTTC.

The rearrangement uses TRBV5-8 and TRBJ2-3, with a tentative D call TRBD1 (6 bases). The CDR3 has 12 residues. The V gene lost 4 bases and the J gene lost 9 bases, with 12 bases spanning the gap. CDR1 is SGHTS, CDR2 YDEGEE, per germline. The CDR3 spells CASSGGVLTQYF. The CDR3 region has the DNA TGTGCCAGCAGCGGGGGCGTACTCACGCAGTATTTT.

The chain recombines TRBV15 with TRBJ2-5; 16 bases are a match to TRBD2. Germline lookup yields CDR1 LNHNV and CDR2 YYDKDF (reference sequence). The trim removed 2 bases at V and 5 bases at J, leaving 5 bases unmatched. This CDR3 is 17 amino acids long. The CDR3 loop reads CATSRRGLAGGSETQYF. The CDR3 coding sequence is TGTGCCACCAGCAGACGGGGACTAGCGGGGGGGTCTGAGACCCAGTACTTC. Supplemented by reference TRBV15 and TRBJ2-5, the full variable domain reads DAMVIQNPRYQVTQFGKPVTLSCSQTLNHNVMYWYQQKSSQAPKLLFHYYDKDFNNEADTPDNFQSRRPNTSFCFLDIRSPGLGDTAMYLCATSRRGLAGGSETQYFGPGTRLLVL.

The V and J genes are TRBV10-2 and TRBJ1-2; possible D gene TRBD1, 5 bases. From germline, CDR1 is WSHSY and CDR2 SAAADI. Trimming shortened V by 0 bases and J by 1 base, and 9 bases separated the two germline ends. This CDR3 comprises 15 residues. DNA for the CDR3: TGCGCCAGCAGTGAGTCGTCAGGGCTTAACTATGGCTACACCTTC. Translating gives CASSESSGLNYGYTF.

This chain links TRBV14 with TRBJ2-1; possible D gene TRBD1, 7 bases. V lost 1 base, J lost 7 bases, and 14 bases lay in between. The CDR3 spans 15 residues. The germline gives CDR1 SGHDN, CDR2 FVKESK. CDR3 in amino acids: CASSQAGGGPNEQFF. In nucleotides, the CDR3 is TGTGCCAGCAGCCAAGCAGGGGGAGGTCCTAATGAGCAGTTCTTC.

This clone was observed a handful of times. This chain uses TRBV6-6 with TRBJ2-5; D uncertain. Germline CDR1 is MNHNY and CDR2 is SVGAGI (reference sequence). Trimming stripped 5 bases from V and 2 bases from J, with 3 bases between. The CDR3 runs to 11 residues. CDR3 DNA: TGTGCCAGCAGTCCTCAAGAGACCCAGTACTTC. Amino acid sequence: CASSPQETQYF.

The V and J genes are TRBV5-6 and TRBJ2-7; TRBD2 agrees at 8 bases. Germline-derived CDR1 and CDR2 are SGHDT and YYEEEE. V lost 4 bases to trimming and J lost 9 bases; unmatched junction nucleotides: 6. The CDR3 covers 12 residues. Here the CDR3 reads CASSLRGGAQYF. For the CDR3, the DNA is TGTGCCAGCAGCCTCCGGGGGGGGGCGCAGTACTTC.

This chain connects TRBV7-4 to TRBJ2-3; the D is unclear. Germline CDR1 SGHVT, CDR2 SQSDAQ. V was shortened by 7 bases and J by 9 bases, with 11 bases between the two germline ends. This CDR3 contains 11 residues. The CDR3: CASTPLRTQYF. DNA of the CDR3: TGTGCCAGCACCCCCCTGAGAACGCAGTATTTT.

This clone appeared a single time. This chain uses TRBV4-3 with TRBJ2-2; TRBD2 might be the D (6 bases). V lost 0 bases to trimming and J lost 0 bases, with 8 bases between them. The V gene's germline CDR1 is LGHNA and CDR2 YSLEER. This CDR3 contains 16 residues. CDR3 protein: CASSQDWGANTGELFF. CDR3 nucleotide sequence: TGCGCCAGCAGCCAAGATTGGGGGGCGAACACCGGGGAGCTGTTTTTT.

The chain's CDR3 is CASSGVGGGGELFF. The CDR3 DNA is TGCGCCAGCAGCGGAGTAGGGGGTGGCGGGGAGCTGTTTTTT. This chain uses TRBV5-1 with TRBJ2-2, with D possibly TRBD1 on 6 matching bases. Trimming pared 4 bases from V and 7 bases from J, leaving 14 bases between. This CDR3 is 14 amino acids long. Germline values: CDR1 SGHRS, CDR2 YFSETQ.

This sequence joins TRBV5-4 and TRBJ1-6; TRBD1 matches at 11 bases. The CDR3 length is 16 residues. The J segment lost 6 bases and the V segment lost 5 bases, leaving 7 bases of the junction unmatched. Per the germline V gene, CDR1 is SGHNT and CDR2 is YYREEE (reference sequence). CDR3 bases: TGTGCCAGCAGTTCTGGACAGGGGGCGGGTAATTCACCCCTCCACTTT. Translation gives CASSSGQGAGNSPLHF.

This sequence joins TRBV19 and TRBJ1-3; D call uncertain. The length of the CDR3 is 12 residues. Between the trimmed V and J ends, which lost 3 bases and 2 bases, there was a span of 2 bases. The germline V gene encodes CDR1 LNHDA and CDR2 SQIVND (reference sequence). The CDR3 sequence: CASSIAGNTIYF. In DNA form, the CDR3 reads TGTGCCAGTAGTATCGCTGGAAACACCATATATTTT. Full variable domain (missing parts from reference TRBV19 and TRBJ1-3): DGGITQSPKYLFRKEGQNVTLSCEQNLNHDAMYWYRQDPGQGLRLIYYSQIVNDFQKGDIAEGYSVSREKKESFPLTVTSAQKNPTAFYLCASSIAGNTIYFGEGSWLTVV.

The chain is built from TRBV9 and TRBJ2-5, with 7 bases identical to TRBD2. CDR1 and CDR2 (germline): SGDLS, YYNGEE. The CDR3 sequence is 15 residues long. The V gene end was trimmed by 2 bases and the J gene end by 1 base; junction bases not matched to a gene: 5. The CDR3 region is CASSVIAGIQETQYF. Here the CDR3 DNA reads TGTGCCAGCAGCGTTATAGCGGGTATCCAAGAGACCCAGTACTTC.

This chain uses TRBV29-1 with TRBJ2-7; D is unresolved. This CDR3 has 13 amino acids. The V and J ends lost 2 bases and 6 bases respectively, with 14 bases between them. Per germline, CDR1 SQVTM and CDR2 ANQGSEA. The CDR3 nucleotides are TGCAGCGTTGAATCAGGTTCGAAGGCCGAGCAGTACTTC. Protein: CSVESGSKAEQYF.

This sequence joins TRBV7-2 and TRBJ2-3; D perhaps matches TRBD2 (7 bases). The V end lost 10 bases, the J end lost 3 bases, and 17 bases lay between the germline ends. Germline lookup yields CDR1 SGHTA and CDR2 FQGNSA. This CDR3 is 14 amino acids long. The CDR3 loop reads CATGLGGATDTQYF. The CDR3 nucleotides read TGTGCCACCGGTTTAGGGGGGGCGACAGATACGCAGTATTTT.